This TCR beta chain was observed in a study of cytomegalovirus exposure and HLA in healthy donors. The PCR ran on 60 Vbeta and 13 Jbeta primers. Measured with immunoSEQ multiplex PCR; TCRdb has only the in-frame clones, and not every one. The table records over 150,000 clones, approximately 79% of them present only once. Germline CDR1 is SGHRS and CDR2 is YFSETQ. This CDR3 comprises 13 residues. Trimming shortened V by 4 bases and J by 8 bases, and 13 bases separated the two germline ends. This TCR came from a human donor in good health. This chain connects TRBV5-1 to TRBJ2-1; D is unresolved. The sample was PBMCs. In DNA, the CDR3 is TGCGCCAGCAGCCTACGACTTACCGATGAGCAGTTCTTC. Translation: CASSLRLTDEQFF. Full variable domain (remainder filled in from reference TRBV5-1 and TRBJ2-1): KAGVTQTPRYLIKTRGQQVTLSCSPISGHRSVSWYQQTPGQGLQFLFEYFSETQRNKGNFPGRFSGRQFSNSRSEMNVSTLELGDSALYLCASSLRLTDEQFFGPGTRLTVL.